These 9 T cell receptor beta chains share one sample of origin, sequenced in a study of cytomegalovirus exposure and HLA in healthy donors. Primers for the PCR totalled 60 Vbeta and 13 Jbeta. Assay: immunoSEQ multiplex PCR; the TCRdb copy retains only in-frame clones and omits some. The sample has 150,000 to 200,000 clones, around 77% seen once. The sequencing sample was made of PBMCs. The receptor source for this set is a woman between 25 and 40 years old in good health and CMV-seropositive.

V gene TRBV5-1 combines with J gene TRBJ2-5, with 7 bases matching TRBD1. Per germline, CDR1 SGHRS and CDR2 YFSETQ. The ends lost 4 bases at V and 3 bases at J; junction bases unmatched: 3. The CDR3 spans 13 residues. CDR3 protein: CASSRGTEETQYF. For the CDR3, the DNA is TGCGCCAGCAGCCGAGGGACAGAAGAGACCCAGTACTTC. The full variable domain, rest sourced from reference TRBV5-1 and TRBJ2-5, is KAGVTQTPRYLIKTRGQQVTLSCSPISGHRSVSWYQQTPGQGLQFLFEYFSETQRNKGNFPGRFSGRQFSNSRSEMNVSTLELGDSALYLCASSRGTEETQYFGPGTRLLVL.

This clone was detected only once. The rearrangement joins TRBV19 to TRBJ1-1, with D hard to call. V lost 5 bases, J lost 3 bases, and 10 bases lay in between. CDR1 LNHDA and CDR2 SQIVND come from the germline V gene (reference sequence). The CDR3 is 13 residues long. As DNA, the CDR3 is TGTGCCAGTAGTCCTCTGGGAGACACTGAAGCTTTCTTT. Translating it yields CASSPLGDTEAFF.

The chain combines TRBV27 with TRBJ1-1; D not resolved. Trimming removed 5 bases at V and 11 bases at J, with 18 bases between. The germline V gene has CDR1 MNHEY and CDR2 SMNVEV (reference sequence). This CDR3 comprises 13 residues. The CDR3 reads CASSPRWTLGAFF. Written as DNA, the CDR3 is TGTGCCAGCAGTCCCCGTTGGACTTTGGGTGCTTTCTTT.

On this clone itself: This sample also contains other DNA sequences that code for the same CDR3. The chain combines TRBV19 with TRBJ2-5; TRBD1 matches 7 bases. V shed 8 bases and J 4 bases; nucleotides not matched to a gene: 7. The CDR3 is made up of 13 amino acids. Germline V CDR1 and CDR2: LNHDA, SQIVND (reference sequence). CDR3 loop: CASSRQGSETQYF. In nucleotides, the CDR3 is TGTGCCAGTTCGAGACAGGGATCAGAGACCCAGTACTTC.

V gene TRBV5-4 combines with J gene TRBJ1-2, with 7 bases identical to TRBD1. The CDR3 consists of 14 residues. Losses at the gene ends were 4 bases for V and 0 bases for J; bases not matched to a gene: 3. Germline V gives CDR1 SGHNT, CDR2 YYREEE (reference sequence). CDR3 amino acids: CASSLGTANYGYTF. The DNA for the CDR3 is TGTGCCAGCAGCCTAGGGACAGCTAACTATGGCTACACCTTC.

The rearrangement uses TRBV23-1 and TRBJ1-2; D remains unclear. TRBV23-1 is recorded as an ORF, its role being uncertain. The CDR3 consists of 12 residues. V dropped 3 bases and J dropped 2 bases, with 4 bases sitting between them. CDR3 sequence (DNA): TGCGCCAGCAGTCATGTAAACTATGGCTACACCTTC. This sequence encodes CASSHVNYGYTF.

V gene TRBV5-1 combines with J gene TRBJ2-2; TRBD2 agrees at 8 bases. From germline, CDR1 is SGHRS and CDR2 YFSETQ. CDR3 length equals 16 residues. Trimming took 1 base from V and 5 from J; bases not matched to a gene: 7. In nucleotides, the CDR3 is TGCGCCAGCAGCTTGCGGGGGGGCTCGGGAACCGGGGAGCTGTTTTTT. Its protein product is CASSLRGGSGTGELFF.

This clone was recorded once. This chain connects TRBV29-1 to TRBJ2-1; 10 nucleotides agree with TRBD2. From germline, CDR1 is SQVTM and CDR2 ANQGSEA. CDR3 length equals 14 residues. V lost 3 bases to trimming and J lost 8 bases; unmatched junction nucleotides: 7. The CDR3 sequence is CSVDPSGSSYEQFF. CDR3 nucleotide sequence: TGCAGCGTTGATCCTAGCGGGAGTTCGTATGAGCAGTTCTTC.

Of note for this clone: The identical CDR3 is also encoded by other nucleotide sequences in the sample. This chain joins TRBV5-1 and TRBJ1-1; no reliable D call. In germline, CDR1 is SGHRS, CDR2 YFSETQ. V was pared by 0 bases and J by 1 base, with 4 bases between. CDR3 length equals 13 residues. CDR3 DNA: TGCGCCAGCAGCTTGGTATCGAACACTGAAGCTTTCTTT. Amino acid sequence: CASSLVSNTEAFF.